Listed here is a single TCR beta chain. Some clones are missing from TCRdb's copy, which holds only in-frame ones; the method was immunoSEQ multiplex PCR. The sample yields 29,000 or so clones, approximately 91% seen once. The sample comes from a study of chemoradiotherapy in HPV16-positive cancers. Germline assignment: CDR1 SGHVS and CDR2 FNYEAQ. The CDR3 is made up of 16 amino acids. Trimming took off 1 base at V and 4 bases at J, with 14 bases between the two ends. The rearrangement joins TRBV7-6 to TRBJ1-3, with TRBD1 as a possible D gene (5 bases). This specimen was blood, taken from a patient who underwent chemoradiotherapy. This clonotype was sampled from a human donor with HPV-associated anogenital cancer. CDR3 sequence: CASSLGRVSAGNTIYF. The CDR3 DNA follows: TGTGCCAGCAGCTTAGGCAGGGTATCGGCCGGAAACACCATATATTTT.